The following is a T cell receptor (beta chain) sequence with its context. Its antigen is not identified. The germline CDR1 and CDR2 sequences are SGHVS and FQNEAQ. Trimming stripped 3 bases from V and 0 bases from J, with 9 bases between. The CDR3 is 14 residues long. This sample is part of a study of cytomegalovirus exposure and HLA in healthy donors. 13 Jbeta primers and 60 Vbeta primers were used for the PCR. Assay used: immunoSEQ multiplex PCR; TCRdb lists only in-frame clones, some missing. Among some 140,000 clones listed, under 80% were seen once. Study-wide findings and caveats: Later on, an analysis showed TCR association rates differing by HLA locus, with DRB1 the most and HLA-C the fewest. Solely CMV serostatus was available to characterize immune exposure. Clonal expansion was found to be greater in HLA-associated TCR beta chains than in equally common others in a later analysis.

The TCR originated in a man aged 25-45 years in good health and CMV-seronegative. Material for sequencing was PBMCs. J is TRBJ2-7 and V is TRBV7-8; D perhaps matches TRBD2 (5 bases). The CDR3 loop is CASSFPGSSYEQYF. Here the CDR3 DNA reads TGTGCCAGCAGCTTCCCGGGGAGCTCCTACGAGCAGTACTTC.